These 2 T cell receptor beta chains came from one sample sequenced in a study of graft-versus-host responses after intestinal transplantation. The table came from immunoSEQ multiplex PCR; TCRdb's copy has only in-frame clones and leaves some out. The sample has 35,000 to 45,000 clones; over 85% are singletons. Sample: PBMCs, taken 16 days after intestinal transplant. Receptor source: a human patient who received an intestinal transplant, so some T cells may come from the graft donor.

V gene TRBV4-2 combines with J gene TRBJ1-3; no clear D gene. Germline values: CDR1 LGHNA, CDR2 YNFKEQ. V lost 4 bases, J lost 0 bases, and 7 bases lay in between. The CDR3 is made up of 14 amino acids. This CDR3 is CASSPTFSGNTIYF. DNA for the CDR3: TGTGCCAGCAGCCCGACATTCTCTGGAAACACCATATATTTT.

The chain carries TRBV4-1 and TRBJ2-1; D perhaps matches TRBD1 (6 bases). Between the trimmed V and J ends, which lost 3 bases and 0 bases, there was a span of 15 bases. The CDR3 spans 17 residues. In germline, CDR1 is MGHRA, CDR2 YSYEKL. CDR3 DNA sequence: TGCGCCAGCAGCCACCTCGGAAACAGGGTCTCCTACAATGAGCAGTTCTTC. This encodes CASSHLGNRVSYNEQFF.